A selection of T cell receptor beta chains follows, all from one sample in a study of PD-1 blockade in classical Hodgkin lymphoma. Using immunoSEQ multiplex PCR, the repertoire was profiled, and TCRdb retains in-frame clones only, with some absent. The table includes approximately 27,000 clones, more than 75% detected once. Specimen: peripheral blood mononuclear cells (PBMCs), collected at baseline. These receptors all come from a human donor with classical Hodgkin lymphoma. CDR3s include the opening cysteine and the closing phenylalanine or tryptophan. A D gene is named only where the DNA matches it firmly.

J,D,V,CDR3
TRBJ2-2,-,TRBV5-1,CASNPQGGNTGELFF
TRBJ2-3,TRBD2,TRBV7-9,CASSLTGGLQSAQYF
TRBJ1-1,TRBD1,TRBV4-2,CASSRQGTGVGEAFF
TRBJ1-5,-,TRBV5-6,CASSLGGYSNQPQHF
TRBJ1-3,-,TRBV6-5,CASRPGGISGNTIYF
TRBJ2-1,-,TRBV5-1,CASSLVSGGSNEQFF
TRBJ1-1,-,TRBV7-9,CASSPTAENTEAFF
TRBJ1-1,-,TRBV11-1,CASSSAFAGRRNEAFF
TRBJ2-7,-,TRBV5-1,CASSQGQSNGEQYF
TRBJ1-5,TRBD1,TRBV25-1,CASSESGTGGSQPQHF
TRBJ2-3,TRBD1,TRBV5-1,CASRSTGQGTDTQYF
TRBJ2-5,-,TRBV6-6,CASMEETQYF
TRBJ2-7,TRBD2,TRBV6-5,CASSTPSGGRYEQYF
TRBJ2-7,-,TRBV5-1,CASSTSGGYEQYF
TRBJ1-2,-,TRBV9,CASSPGTLYGYTF
TRBJ1-2,-,TRBV5-6,CASSLEAGRNGYTF
TRBJ2-3,-,TRBV27,CASSRTPDTQYF
TRBJ2-3,TRBD2,TRBV4-3,CASSQRLAGGPIDTQYF
TRBJ1-1,-,TRBV4-1,CASSQAPRTVNTEAFF
TRBJ2-3,TRBD1,TRBV11-2,CASSFLLFFGTGVTDTQYF
TRBJ2-7,-,TRBV11-3,CASSPSGGTYEQYF
TRBJ2-2,TRBD2,TRBV23-1,CARKGTSGGQDTGELFF
TRBJ1-1,TRBD1,TRBV18,CASSPAGRGTNTEAFF
TRBJ2-1,TRBD2,TRBV4-1,CASKAGGPSSYNEQFF
TRBJ2-1,TRBD2,TRBV10-3,CAISESAGTTFNEQFF
TRBJ1-2,TRBD1,TRBV7-9,CASSLTDRAYGYTF
TRBJ2-1,TRBD2,TRBV4-2,CASSQDRSGGAQFF
TRBJ1-3,-,TRBV4-1,CASSQDPRQGAISGNTIYF
TRBJ2-6,-,TRBV6-5,CASSYAASGANVLTF